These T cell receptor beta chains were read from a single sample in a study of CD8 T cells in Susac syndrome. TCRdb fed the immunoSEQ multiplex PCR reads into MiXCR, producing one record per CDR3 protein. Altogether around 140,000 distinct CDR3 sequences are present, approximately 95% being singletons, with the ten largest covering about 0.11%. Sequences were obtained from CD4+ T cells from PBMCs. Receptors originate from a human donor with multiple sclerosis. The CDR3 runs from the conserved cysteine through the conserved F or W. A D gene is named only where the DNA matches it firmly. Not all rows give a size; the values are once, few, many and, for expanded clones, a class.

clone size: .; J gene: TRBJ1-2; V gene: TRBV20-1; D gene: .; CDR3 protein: CSARDPGKGNYGYTF; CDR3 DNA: TGCAGTGCTAGAGATCCGGGGAAAGGAAACTATGGCTACACCTTC
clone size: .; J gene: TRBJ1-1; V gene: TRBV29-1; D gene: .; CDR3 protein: CSVESGRNTEAFF; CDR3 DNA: TGCAGCGTTGAATCCGGGAGGAACACTGAAGCTTTCTTT
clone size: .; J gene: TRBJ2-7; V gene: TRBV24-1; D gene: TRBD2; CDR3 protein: CATSDAGLAGGNEQYF; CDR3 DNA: TGTGCCACCAGTGATGCGGGACTAGCGGGAGGTAACGAGCAGTACTTC
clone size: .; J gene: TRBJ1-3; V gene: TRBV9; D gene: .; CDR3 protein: CASSVGQGNTIYF; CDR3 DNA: TGTGCCAGCAGCGTAGGACAGGGAAACACCATATATTTT
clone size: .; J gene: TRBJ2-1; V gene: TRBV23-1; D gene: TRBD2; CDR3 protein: CASSTTSGRDNEQFF; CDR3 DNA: TGCGCCAGCAGTACTACTAGCGGGAGGGACAATGAGCAGTTCTTC
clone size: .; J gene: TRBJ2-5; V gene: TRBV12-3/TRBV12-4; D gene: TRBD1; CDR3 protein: CASSPRIGTGRSQYF; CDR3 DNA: TGTGCCAGCAGTCCCCGTATTGGGACAGGGCGGTCCCAGTACTTC
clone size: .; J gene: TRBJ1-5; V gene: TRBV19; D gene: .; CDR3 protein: CASSIQNKVSNQPQHF; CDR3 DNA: TGTGCCAGTAGTATCCAGAACAAGGTCAGCAATCAGCCCCAGCATTTT
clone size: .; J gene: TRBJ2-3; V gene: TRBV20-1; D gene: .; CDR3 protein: CSAARTQVADTQYF; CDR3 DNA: TGCAGTGCTGCGAGAACCCAGGTGGCAGATACGCAGTATTTT
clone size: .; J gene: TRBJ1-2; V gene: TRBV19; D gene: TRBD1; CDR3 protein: CASSMGTGILF; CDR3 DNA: TGTGCCAGTAGTATGGGGACAGGGATCCTCTTC
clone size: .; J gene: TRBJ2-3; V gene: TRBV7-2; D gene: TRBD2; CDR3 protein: CASSFGTSGGTDTQYF; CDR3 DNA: TGTGCCAGCAGCTTCGGGACTAGCGGGGGCACAGATACGCAGTATTTT
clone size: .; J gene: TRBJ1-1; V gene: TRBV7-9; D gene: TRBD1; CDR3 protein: CASSLVTGASTEAFF; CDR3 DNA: TGTGCCAGCAGCTTAGTCACAGGGGCTAGCACTGAAGCTTTCTTT
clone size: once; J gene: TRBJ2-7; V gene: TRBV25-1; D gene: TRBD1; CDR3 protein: CASSVLGTGGYEQYF; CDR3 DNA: TGTGCCAGCAGTGTATTGGGGACAGGGGGCTACGAGCAGTACTTC
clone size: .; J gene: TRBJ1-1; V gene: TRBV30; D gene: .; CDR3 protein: CAWKIDSYTEAFF; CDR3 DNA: TGTGCCTGGAAGATCGACAGTTACACTGAAGCTTTCTTT
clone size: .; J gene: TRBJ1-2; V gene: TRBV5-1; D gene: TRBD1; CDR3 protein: CASSPGGTGYGYTF; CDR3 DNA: TGCGCCAGCAGCCCGGGGGGGACAGGCTATGGCTACACCTTC
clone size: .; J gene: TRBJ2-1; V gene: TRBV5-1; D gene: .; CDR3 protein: CASSRDSRAGQFF; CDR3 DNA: .
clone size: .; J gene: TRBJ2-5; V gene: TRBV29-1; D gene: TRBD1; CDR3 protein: CSGTEGAKETQYF; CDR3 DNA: TGCAGCGGGACAGAGGGGGCAAAAGAGACCCAGTACTTC
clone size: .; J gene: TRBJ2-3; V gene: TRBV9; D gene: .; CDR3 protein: CASSPREDTQYF; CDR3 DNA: TGTGCCAGCAGCCCGCGAGAGGATACGCAGTATTTT
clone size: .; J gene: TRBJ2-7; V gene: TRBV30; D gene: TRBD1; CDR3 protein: CASSGTGIYEQYF; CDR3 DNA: TGTGCCTCGTCCGGGACAGGGATCTACGAGCAGTACTTC
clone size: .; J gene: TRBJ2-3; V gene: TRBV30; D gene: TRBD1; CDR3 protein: CAWSVRGQGTDTQYF; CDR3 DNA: TGTGCCTGGAGTGTCAGGGGACAGGGCACAGATACGCAGTATTTT
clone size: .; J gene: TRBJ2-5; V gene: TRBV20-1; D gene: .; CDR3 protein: CSANPRQSRETQYF; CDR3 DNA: TGCAGTGCTAATCCGAGACAGTCTAGGGAGACCCAGTACTTC
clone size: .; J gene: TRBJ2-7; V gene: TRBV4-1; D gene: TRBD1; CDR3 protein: CASKVDRVSDEQYF; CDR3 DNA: TGCGCCAGCAAAGTGGACAGGGTGAGCGACGAGCAGTACTTC
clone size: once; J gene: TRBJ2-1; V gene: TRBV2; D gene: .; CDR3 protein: CASSELRTDEQFF; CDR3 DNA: TGTGCCAGCAGTGAACTCAGAACCGATGAGCAGTTCTTC
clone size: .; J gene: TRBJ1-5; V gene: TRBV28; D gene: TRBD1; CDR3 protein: CASSPRGGALQPQHF; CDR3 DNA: TGTGCCAGCAGTCCCAGGGGGGGGGCTCTTCAGCCCCAGCATTTT
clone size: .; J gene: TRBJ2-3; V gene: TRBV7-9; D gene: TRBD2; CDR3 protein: CASSGAGAPDTQYF; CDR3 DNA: TGTGCCAGCAGCGGGGCGGGAGCTCCAGATACGCAGTATTTT
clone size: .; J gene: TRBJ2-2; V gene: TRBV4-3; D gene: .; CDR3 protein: CASSQDQWSNTGELFF; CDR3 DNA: TGCGCCAGCAGCCAAGATCAATGGAGTAACACCGGGGAGCTGTTTTTT
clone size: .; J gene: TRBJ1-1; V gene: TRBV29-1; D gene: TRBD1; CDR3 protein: CSVEPGQGMGTEAFF; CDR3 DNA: TGCAGCGTTGAACCAGGACAGGGGATGGGGACTGAAGCTTTCTTT
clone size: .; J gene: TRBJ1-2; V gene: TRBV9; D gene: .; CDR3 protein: CASSQQGTANYGYTF; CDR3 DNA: TGTGCCAGCAGCCAACAGGGCACAGCTAACTATGGCTACACCTTC
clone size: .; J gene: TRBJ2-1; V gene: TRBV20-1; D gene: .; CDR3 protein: CSARAGHTSLNEQFF; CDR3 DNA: TGCAGTGCTAGAGCAGGGCACACTAGTCTTAATGAGCAGTTCTTC
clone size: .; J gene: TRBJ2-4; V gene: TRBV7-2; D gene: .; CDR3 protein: CASSPRGTFNNIQYF; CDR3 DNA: TGTGCCAGCAGCCCCCGCGGGACTTTCAACAACATTCAGTACTTC
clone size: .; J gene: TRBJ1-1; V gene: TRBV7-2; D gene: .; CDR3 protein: CASSFGDLTEAFF; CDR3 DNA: TGTGCCAGCAGCTTTGGGGACCTCACTGAAGCTTTCTTT
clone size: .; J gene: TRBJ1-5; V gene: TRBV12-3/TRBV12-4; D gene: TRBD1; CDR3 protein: CASSLARGSNQPQHF; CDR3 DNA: TGTGCCAGCAGTTTAGCCAGGGGGAGCAATCAGCCCCAGCATTTT
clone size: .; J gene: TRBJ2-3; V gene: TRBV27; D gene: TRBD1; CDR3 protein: CASRWTGVSDTQYF; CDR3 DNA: TGTGCCAGCAGATGGACAGGGGTTTCAGATACGCAGTATTTT
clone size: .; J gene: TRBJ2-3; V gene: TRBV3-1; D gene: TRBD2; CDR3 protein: CASSRTSWMDTQYF; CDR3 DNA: TGTGCCAGCAGCCGGACTAGTTGGATGGATACGCAGTATTTT
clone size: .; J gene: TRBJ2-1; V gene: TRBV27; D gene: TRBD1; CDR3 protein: CASSSNHRGRSSYNEQFF; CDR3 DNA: TGTGCCAGCAGTTCGAATCACAGGGGCCGGAGCTCCTACAATGAGCAGTTCTTC
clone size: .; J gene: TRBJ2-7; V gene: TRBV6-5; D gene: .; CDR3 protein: CASSRSGARSDEQYF; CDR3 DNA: TGTGCCAGCAGTAGGTCGGGGGCGAGATCTGACGAGCAGTACTTC
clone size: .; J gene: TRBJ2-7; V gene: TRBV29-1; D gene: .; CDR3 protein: CSVTSLDEQYF; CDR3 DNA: TGCAGCGTGACCTCGTTGGACGAGCAGTACTTC
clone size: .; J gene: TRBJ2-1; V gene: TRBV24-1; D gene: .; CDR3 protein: CATSDPAGTSPRDEQFF; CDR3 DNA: TGTGCCACCAGTGACCCTGCCGGGACTTCCCCTCGGGATGAGCAGTTCTTC
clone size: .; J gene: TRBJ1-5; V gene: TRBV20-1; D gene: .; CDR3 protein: CSARDWEGANQPQHF; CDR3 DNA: TGCAGTGCTAGAGATTGGGAAGGGGCGAATCAGCCCCAGCATTTT
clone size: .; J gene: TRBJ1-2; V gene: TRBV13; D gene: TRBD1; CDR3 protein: CASSPKRQGVGGYTF; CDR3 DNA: TGTGCCAGCAGCCCAAAACGACAGGGCGTGGGTGGCTACACCTTC
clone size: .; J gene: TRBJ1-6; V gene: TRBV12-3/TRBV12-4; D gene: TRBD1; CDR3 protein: CASSLGQGYSPLHF; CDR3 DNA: TGTGCCAGCAGTTTGGGACAGGGGTATTCACCCCTCCACTTT
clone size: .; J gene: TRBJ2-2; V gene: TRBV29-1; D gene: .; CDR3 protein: CSVGGWGIGGELFF; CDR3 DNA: TGCAGCGTTGGAGGTTGGGGAATTGGCGGGGAGCTGTTTTTT
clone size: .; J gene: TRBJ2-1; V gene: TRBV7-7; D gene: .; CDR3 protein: CASSLAGVNEQFF; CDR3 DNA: TGTGCTAGCAGCTTAGCAGGAGTGAATGAGCAGTTCTTC
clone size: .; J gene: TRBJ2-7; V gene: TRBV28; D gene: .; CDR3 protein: CASSLYQTGNDEQYF; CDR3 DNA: TGTGCCAGCAGTTTGTATCAAACAGGGAACGACGAGCAGTACTTC